This section outlines one T cell receptor (beta chain) sequence together with its context. The sample originates from a study of blood T cell repertoires in COVID-19. The wider study: There were acute and convalescent COVID-19 samples, and they came from the United States, Italy and Spain. Sources were T cells, B-cell-depleted T cells, or PBMCs; the material itself was cDNA or gDNA.

Only in-frame clones appear in the TCRdb table, and some are missing; sequencing was by immunoSEQ multiplex PCR. The sample records 200,000 to 250,000 clones, approximately 86% being singletons. Germline assignment: CDR1 SGHDN and CDR2 FVKESK. The V and J ends lost 1 base and 7 bases respectively, with 11 bases between them. The CDR3 runs 14 residues. Sequenced sample: peripheral blood. The TCR was taken from an elderly man with acute or convalescent COVID-19. The chain employs TRBV14 and TRBJ2-1; D may be TRBD2 (5 bases). CDR3 amino acids: CASSQGIRRNEQFF. The CDR3 DNA reads TGTGCCAGCAGCCAAGGGATAAGGAGGAATGAGCAGTTCTTC.